This entry is about one T cell receptor (beta chain). The antigen it binds to is not known. No clone much larger than this one lies a single base away; base qualities are absent. The library was generated by the immunoSEQ multiplex PCR assay. RNA was extracted from all samples and reverse transcribed into cDNA as template for TCR sequencing. First-strand cDNA was synthesized using SuperScript III with a 2:1 mix of oligo-dT and random hexamers. A synthetic immune receptor repertoire was used to gauge amplification bias, and whatever bias remained was removed computationally. From the authors' description of their analysis: Raw reads were preprocessed for error removal, and CDR3 was defined according to IMGT conventions as running from the conserved cysteine to phenylalanine. Clonality was computed as 1 minus the Shannon entropy, with the entropy normalized by log2 of the number of productive unique TCRs. Whether scalp clones were CD4 or CD8 was inferred by matching scalp TCRbeta sequences against CD4 and CD8 repertoires sorted from blood. The source is immuneACCESS, and TCRdb retained only in-frame sequences with V and J called. Part of the clones is not carried over; for the studies checked, unresolved V genes explain less than half of this, and the remainder is unexplained. V, J and clone size were drawn from that table, and D and trimming were deduced from the DNA. Within this sample are about 150,000 clones, with around 47% of them counted one time only. The ten top clones hold around 7% of the sample.

This specimen belongs to a study of CD8+ T cells in alopecia areata (dated by TCRdb to 2016 to 2018). About the full investigation: Treated patients were enrolled in an open-label pilot trial of oral tofacitinib at 5 to 10 mg twice daily for moderate-to-severe alopecia areata. Tofacitinib was administered for 6 to 18 months, and 6 months of follow-up off drug were then conducted to assess delayed response and recurrence. High-throughput TCRbeta sequencing was used to examine T cell clonal expansion in alopecia areata in both the C3H/HeJ mouse model and human patients. On the human side, TCRbeta sequencing was run on scalp tissue and on sorted CD4+ and CD8+ peripheral blood T cells from healthy controls and from alopecia areata patients with either patchy or totalis/universalis disease. Patients on tofacitinib were biopsied at baseline and after 4 and 24 weeks of treatment, and several of the patients also had a later scalp biopsy. Scalp clonality was compared among normal scalp (n=4), patchy alopecia areata scalp (n=8), and alopecia totalis/universalis scalp (n=8). RNA was obtained with the PAXgene miRNA kit for fixed scalp, the miRNeasy kit for PBMCs, and the RNeasy kit for mouse skin. TCRbeta CDR3 regions were amplified by immunoSEQ multiplex PCR with 35 Vbeta forward and 13 Jbeta reverse primers. Points the paper makes about the study in general: Higher clonality and more expanded CD8+ clones were observed in lesional scalp than in normal scalp, particularly in alopecia totalis/universalis, a finding suggestive of antigenic drive. Unlike mouse skin, where gammadelta T cells dominate, normal human skin contains resident alphabeta T cells that get sequenced too, which complicates analysis of the scalp TCR repertoire. Compared with mice, TCR sequences shared between patients were less clear, possibly partly because of HLA diversity across the patient population.

From alopecia areata patients, peripheral blood was collected along with lesional scalp punch biopsies. PBMCs were separated by density centrifugation and stained for CD3, CD4 and CD8, after which CD4+ and CD8+ T cells were sorted on a FACSAria. V gives up 11 bases and J gives up 0 bases, and the segment between their germline ends measures 14 bases. In the germline V gene, CDR1 corresponds to SNHLY and CDR2 to FYNNEI. From cysteine to phenylalanine, the CDR3 is 14 amino acids long. Only CDR3 DNA remains: 42 bases, in frame from the first base. The chain employs TRBV2 and TRBJ2-1, with no confidently assigned D gene. This sequence originates from a human donor with alopecia areata. Input material: CD4+ T cells sorted from blood. CDR3 protein: CAGSPFTSYNEQFF. The nucleotides read TGTGCCGGATCCCCCTTTACCTCCTACAATGAGCAGTTCTTC. Beyond the CDR3, the reference TRBV2 and TRBJ2-1 genes provide the residues; the full variable domain reads: EPEVTQTPSHQVTQMGQEVILRCVPISNHLYFYWYRQILGQKVEFLVSFYNNEISEKSEIFDDQFSVERPDGSNFTLKIRSTKLEDSAMYFCAGSPFTSYNEQFFGPGTRLTVL.